This T cell receptor (beta chain) comes out of a study of beta chain features in type 1 diabetes. Study-wide findings and caveats: A cDNA-based sequencing approach could over-represent cells with high TCR expression.

About this clone: What it recognizes is unknown.

Purity (above 95%) was reached by all sorted populations. The CDR3 covers 15 residues. The trim removed 2 bases at V and 4 bases at J, leaving 5 bases unmatched. The germline V gene has CDR1 SGHTA and CDR2 FQGTGA. As every portion of the isolated RNA was reverse transcribed, the sequencing read expressed TCRB transcripts. Only in-frame clones appear in the TCRdb table, and some are missing; sequencing was by immunoSEQ multiplex PCR. The sample has 400,000 to 500,000 clones, 11% to 15% seen once. Sequencing input: naive CD4+ T cells from blood. The receptor's source is a man younger than 45 in good health. The genes are TRBV7-3 and TRBJ2-3; 8 bases fit TRBD1. CDR3 DNA sequence: TGTGCCAGCAGCTTAGGGACAGGCAGGGCAGATACGCAGTATTTT. This encodes CASSLGTGRADTQYF.